These 16 T cell receptor beta chains share one sample of origin, sequenced in a study of T-cell memory formation after mild COVID-19. MiXCR, run by TCRdb on the 5' RACE reads, gives a single entry per CDR3 protein. This table holds over 250,000 distinct CDR3 sequences, 15% to 20% found once. The sample comprised PBMCs or a T cell subset sorted from them (not recorded which). All receptors derive from a man younger than 35 who had mild COVID-19 (a few samples of this study predate the infection). Cell type and time point are not known.

The chain employs TRBV4-3 and TRBJ1-1; TRBD1 is a possible D gene (5 bases). Germline V gene lookup returns CDR1 LGHNA and CDR2 YSLEER. The CDR3 loop spans 13 amino acids. V was shortened by 0 bases and J by 8 bases, with 10 bases between the two germline ends. The CDR3 region is CASSQDPGREAFF. DNA of the CDR3: TGCGCCAGCAGCCAAGATCCGGGACGAGAAGCTTTCTTT.

This clonotype came up a few times. The chain carries TRBV2 and TRBJ1-5; TRBD1 matches 7 bases. This CDR3 comprises 14 residues. Per germline, CDR1 SNHLY and CDR2 FYNNEI. Unmatched junction bases numbered 4, after V lost 8 bases and J lost 0 bases. CDR3 sequence: CASGGQDSNQPQHF. CDR3 nucleotides: TGTGCCAGCGGTGGACAGGATAGCAATCAGCCCCAGCATTTT.

On this clonotype: One end of the junction varies from germline; a read error may be responsible. The chain carries TRBV7-7 and TRBJ2-1; no clear D. The CDR3 consists of 16 residues. Germline V lookup: CDR1 SSHAT, CDR2 FNYEAQ (reference sequence). CDR3 sequence reads: CASSLSTRASYNEQFF. CDR3 DNA sequence: TGTGCTAGCAGCTTGAGCACAAGGGCCTCCTACAATGAGCAGTTCTTC.

In its sample, this clonotype was seen a few times. This chain connects TRBV5-1 to TRBJ1-4; TRBD1 is a possible D gene (6 bases). Germline CDR1 SGHRS, CDR2 YFSETQ. V was trimmed by 0 bases and J by 3 bases, leaving 12 bases between them. This CDR3 has 16 residues. The CDR3 nucleotides read TGCGCCAGCAGCTTGGCCCTACAGGGTCCTAATGAAAAACTGTTTTTT. Its protein is CASSLALQGPNEKLFF.

The sample holds a few counts of this clonotype. The V call is TRBV7-2, the J call TRBJ1-6; D not resolved. The CDR3 consists of 16 residues. Germline values: CDR1 SGHTA, CDR2 FQGNSA. The V end lost 5 bases, the J end lost 8 bases, and 19 bases lay between the germline ends. The CDR3 DNA follows: TGTGCCAGCAGCGGAAAACCGGGCTCCACGCATTCACCCCTCCACTTT. Amino acids: CASSGKPGSTHSPLHF.

As to this clonotype: A single base separates this from a much larger clone, so it may be a read error. The chain has TRBV5-8 and TRBJ2-3, with a possible D match to TRBD2 (5 bases). The CDR3 totals 16 residues. CDR1 and CDR2 from the germline V gene are SGHTS and YDEGEE. In nucleotides, the CDR3 is TGTTCCAGCAGCTTGGGGTATTCCGGGGTGGCGGATACGCAGTATTTT. It codes for CSSSLGYSGVADTQYF.

In its sample, this clonotype was seen a few times. CDR3: CASRDRGYEQYV. CDR3 in DNA: TGTGCCAGCAGGGACAGGGGCTACGAGCAGTACGTC. This chain links TRBV21-1 with TRBJ2-7; the table's D call, TRBD1, has no DNA check behind it. TRBV21-1 is designated a pseudogene. This CDR3 has 12 amino acids.

V and J are TRBV25-1 and TRBJ2-5; TRBD2 aligns across 9 bases. The germline CDR1 and CDR2 sequences are MGHDK and SYGVNS. The CDR3 totals 15 residues. V gave up 2 bases and J gave up 0 bases; unmatched junction bases: 1. CDR3 sequence: CASSELAGYQETQYF. The CDR3 bases are TGTGCCAGCAGTGAACTAGCGGGGTACCAAGAGACCCAGTACTTC.

This clonotype was seen repeatedly, ten times or more. This chain joins TRBV5-5 and TRBJ2-2; D may be TRBD1 (5 bases). From germline, CDR1 is SGHKS and CDR2 YYEKEE (reference sequence). Trimming removed 6 bases from V and 0 bases from J, with 9 bases in between. The CDR3 length is 14 residues. The CDR3 spells CASMQGANTGELFF. CDR3 in DNA: TGTGCCAGCATGCAGGGCGCGAACACCGGGGAGCTGTTTTTT.

The rearrangement uses TRBV7-9 and TRBJ1-1; no reliable D call. V shed 10 bases and J shed 2 bases, with 11 bases lying between them. The CDR3 has 12 residues. Germline assignment: CDR1 SEHNR and CDR2 FQNEAQ (reference sequence). CDR3 in amino acids: CATRSPNTEAFF. In DNA form, the CDR3 reads TGTGCCACTAGATCGCCCAACACTGAAGCTTTCTTT.

Many counts were recorded for this clonotype. The chain is built from TRBV15 and TRBJ1-4, with a weak D call TRBD1 (6 bases). Per germline, CDR1 LNHNV and CDR2 YYDKDF (reference sequence). This CDR3 is built from 15 residues. Between the trimmed V and J ends, which lost 3 bases and 8 bases, there was a span of 16 bases. The CDR3 nucleotides are TGTGCCACCAGCAGCCATGGGGGTACAGGGGAAAAACTGTTTTTT. Residues: CATSSHGGTGEKLFF.

This clonotype turned up a few times. J is TRBJ2-1 and V is TRBV6-6; 8 nucleotides align to TRBD1. V was pared by 6 bases and J by 5 bases, with 9 bases of the junction left unmatched. Germline-derived CDR1 and CDR2 are MNHNY and SVGAGI (reference sequence). This CDR3 comprises 15 residues. CDR3 amino acids: CASSPDRESHNEQFF. The CDR3 DNA is TGTGCCAGCAGCCCGGACAGGGAGTCCCACAATGAGCAGTTCTTC.

The table lists this clonotype with many counts. This chain uses TRBV2 with TRBJ2-3; D is unresolved. CDR3 size: 16 residues. Trimming removed 0 bases at V and 0 bases at J, with 10 bases between. From germline, CDR1 is SNHLY and CDR2 FYNNEI. Here the CDR3 DNA reads TGTGCCAGCAGTGAAGCGCCCTCAACTAGCACAGATACGCAGTATTTT. The encoded protein is CASSEAPSTSTDTQYF.

This chain uses TRBV5-5 with TRBJ2-7; no firm D call. The V end lost 5 bases, the J end lost 3 bases, and 12 bases lay between the germline ends. CDR3 length: 13 amino acids. Germline V gives CDR1 SGHKS, CDR2 YYEKEE (reference sequence). The CDR3 DNA reads as TGTGCCAGCAGTCGGCCACCTGTCTACGAGCAGTACTTC. Translated, it gives CASSRPPVYEQYF.

This clonotype was recorded at least ten times. V gene TRBV7-2 combines with J gene TRBJ1-2, with D perhaps TRBD1 (5 bases). The CDR3 runs 15 residues. Germline-derived CDR1 and CDR2 are SGHTA and FQGNSA. V lost 1 base and J lost 3, with 12 bases in between. The CDR3 nucleotides are TGTGCCAGCAGCTTAGTTGGGGGGGTGGACTATGGCTACACCTTC. This codes for CASSLVGGVDYGYTF. Drawing the rest from reference TRBV7-2 and TRBJ1-2, the complete variable domain is GAGVSQSPSNKVTEKGKDVELRCDPISGHTALYWYRQSLGQGLEFLIYFQGNSAPDKSGLPSDRFSAERTGGSVSTLTIQRTQQEDSAVYLCASSLVGGVDYGYTFGSGTRLTVV.

This clonotype has only a few counts. The chain couples TRBV6-1 to TRBJ2-7, with a possible D match to TRBD2 (6 bases). The CDR3 totals 13 residues. Deletions cut 1 base from V and 7 bases from J, with 11 bases between. The germline V gene has CDR1 MNHNS and CDR2 SASEGT. CDR3 DNA: TGTGCCAGCAGTGAAGGCGGAGGGAGGGAGCAGTACGTC. Protein product: CASSEGGGREQYV.